Each of the 14 T cell receptor beta chains below was sequenced from the same sample in a study of blood T cell repertoires in COVID-19. Measured with immunoSEQ multiplex PCR; TCRdb has only the in-frame clones, and not every one. The sample lists around 26,000 clones; 92% were seen once. What was sequenced was peripheral blood. All receptors come from a human donor in a cohort sampled during active COVID-19.

The gene calls are TRBV7-8 and TRBJ2-2; D may be TRBD2 (5 bases). The CDR3 covers 16 residues. V gave up 3 bases and J gave up 1 base, with 12 bases separating them. Germline-derived CDR1 and CDR2 are SGHVS and FQNEAQ. CDR3 coding DNA: TGTGCCAGCAGCTTCGGGCTAGCCAAGAACACCGGGGAGCTGTTTTTT. Encoded protein: CASSFGLAKNTGELFF.

This clone was counted only a few times. The chain joins TRBV7-9 to TRBJ1-2, with 9 bases aligning to TRBD1. The CDR3 length is 16 residues. The V segment lost 5 bases and the J segment 4 bases; nucleotides outside the gene matches: 11. The germline V gene has CDR1 SEHNR and CDR2 FQNEAQ (reference sequence). The CDR3 loop reads CASSRTGGASIYGYTF. The CDR3 region has the DNA TGTGCCAGCAGCCGCACAGGGGGCGCATCGATCTATGGCTACACCTTC.

The CDR3 spells CASSQGLANNEQFF. In nucleotides, the CDR3 is TGTGCCAGCAGCCAGGGACTAGCCAACAATGAGCAGTTCTTC. The V call is TRBV11-2, the J call TRBJ2-1; 9 bases align to TRBD2. V lost 5 bases, J lost 5 bases, and 4 bases stayed unmatched. There are 14 residues in the CDR3. The V gene's germline CDR1 is SGHAT and CDR2 FQNNGV.

V is TRBV5-1 and J is TRBJ1-2; 9 bases match TRBD1. V was pared by 4 bases and J by 5 bases, with 3 bases of the junction left unmatched. Germline values: CDR1 SGHRS, CDR2 YFSETQ. There are 13 residues in the CDR3. In DNA, the CDR3 is TGCGCCAGCAGCCCTGGACAGGGGTATGGCTACACCTTC. Translating it yields CASSPGQGYGYTF.

The rearrangement joins TRBV3-1 (or the pseudogene TRBV3-2) to TRBJ2-7; 7 bases agree with TRBD1. J lost 6 bases, V lost 1 base, and 3 bases had no gene match. This CDR3 has 13 residues. Per germline, CDR1 LGHDT and CDR2 YNNKEL (reference sequence). The CDR3 nucleotides are TGTGCCAGCAGCCAAGGACAGGGCCCCGAGCAGTACGTC. This encodes CASSQGQGPEQYV.

J is TRBJ2-7 and V is TRBV3-1 (or the pseudogene TRBV3-2); D remains unclear. CDR3 size: 12 residues. Germline CDR1 reads LGHDT; CDR2 reads YNNKEL (reference sequence). Trimming cost V 0 bases and J 4 bases, with 4 bases left between them. The CDR3 DNA is TGTGCCAGCAGCCAAGAAACATACGAGCAGTACTTC. Amino acid sequence: CASSQETYEQYF.

In its sample, this clone was seen a few times. The gene calls are TRBV29-1 and TRBJ2-7; 10 bases are a match to TRBD2. Germline V gene lookup returns CDR1 SQVTM and CDR2 ANQGSEA. Trimming took 4 bases from V and 2 from J; bases not matched to a gene: 5. There are 14 residues in the CDR3. CDR3 sequence (DNA): TGCAGCGTTGTTGTAGCGGGGGGCGCCTACGAGCAGTACTTC. It encodes CSVVVAGGAYEQYF.

This CDR3 is CASRSGVGVTGELFF. The DNA of the CDR3 is TGTGCCAGCAGATCAGGGGTGGGGGTCACCGGGGAGCTGTTTTTT. The chain links TRBV6-5 to TRBJ2-2; D perhaps matches TRBD1 (6 bases). Germline CDR1 MNHEY, CDR2 SVGAGI. The CDR3 consists of 15 residues. Between the trimmed V and J ends, which lost 6 bases and 4 bases, there was a span of 15 bases.

Written as DNA, the CDR3 is TGTGCCGCACGGACAGGGGGCGTCCACAATGAGCAGTTCTTC. It translates to CAARTGGVHNEQFF. This chain uses TRBV2 with TRBJ2-1; 11 bases map to TRBD1. Unmatched junction bases numbered 8, after V lost 11 bases and J lost 5 bases. The germline V gene has CDR1 SNHLY and CDR2 FYNNEI. This CDR3 region has 14 residues.

The rearrangement uses TRBV6-5 and TRBJ1-6; D may be TRBD1 (5 bases). The CDR3 loop spans 15 amino acids. The ends were cut back, 5 bases at V and 7 bases at J, with 15 bases in the middle. Germline V lookup: CDR1 MNHEY, CDR2 SVGAGI. This chain's CDR3 is CASSRGNPLNSPLHF. The CDR3 DNA reads TGTGCCAGCAGTCGGGGGAACCCCCTAAATTCACCCCTCCACTTT.

The chain uses TRBV6-2 or TRBV6-3 and TRBJ2-5, with 9 nucleotides matching TRBD1. This CDR3 spans 16 amino acids. V gave up 4 bases and J gave up 9 bases; unmatched junction bases: 15. Germline values: CDR1 MNHEY, CDR2 SVGEGT. The CDR3 sequence is CASSSLGQGAINAQYF. In DNA, the CDR3 is TGTGCCAGCAGTTCCCTGGGACAGGGCGCAATCAATGCCCAGTACTTC.

V and J are TRBV15 and TRBJ2-3, with 8 bases identical to TRBD2. From germline, CDR1 is LNHNV and CDR2 YYDKDF (reference sequence). The CDR3 is made up of 17 amino acids. V was pared by 0 bases and J by 9 bases, with 14 bases of the junction left unmatched. In DNA form, the CDR3 reads TGTGCCACCAGCAGAGATGACCGTGGCGGGGGGTTTCAGACGCAGTATTTT. Translation: CATSRDDRGGGFQTQYF.

This rearrangement joins TRBV6-5 to TRBJ2-7; D may be TRBD1 (5 bases). The CDR3 is 15 residues long. The V and J ends lost 2 bases and 0 bases respectively, with 11 bases between them. Germline-derived CDR1 and CDR2 are MNHEY and SVGAGI. This chain's CDR3 is CASSYPDILSYEQYV. The CDR3 DNA reads TGTGCCAGCAGTTACCCGGACATTCTCTCCTACGAGCAGTACGTC.

This rearrangement joins TRBV7-9 to TRBJ2-1, with D perhaps TRBD1 (6 bases). The V gene's germline CDR1 is SEHNR and CDR2 FQNEAQ (reference sequence). The V end was cut by 3 bases, the J end by 7 bases, with 13 bases between. CDR3 length: 14 residues. CDR3 coding DNA: TGTGCCAGCAGCTTGGACAGTCCAGCTAATGAGCAGTTCTTC. This sequence encodes CASSLDSPANEQFF.